The 13 T cell receptor beta chains presented below share a single source sample, sequenced in a study of cytomegalovirus exposure and HLA in healthy donors (dated by TCRdb to 2017 to 2019). Libraries were prepared through the immunoSEQ multiplex PCR assay. The multiplex PCR relied on a mix of 60 forward primers for TCR Vbeta segments and 13 reverse primers for TCR Jbeta segments. TCRdb provides this immuneACCESS table in a form limited to in-frame rearrangements. Some clones are lacking; in checked studies, under half of them reflect an unresolved V gene, and why the rest are absent is not known. This sample comprises fewer than 150,000 clones, approximately 89% of them detected only once. About 6.7% of the sample goes to the ten largest clones. Sample: PBMCs. The receptors were sampled from a woman between 25 and 40 years old in good health and CMV-seropositive.

The genes are TRBV2 and TRBJ2-3; 8 bases fit TRBD1. The CDR3 has 16 amino acids. The trim removed 5 bases at V and 0 bases at J, leaving 7 bases unmatched. Germline V gives CDR1 SNHLY, CDR2 FYNNEI. The CDR3: CASSPRTGFSTDTQYF. In DNA form, the CDR3 reads TGTGCCAGCAGTCCGCGGACAGGGTTTAGCACAGATACGCAGTATTTT.

The chain couples TRBV28 to TRBJ2-5; D ambiguous. Germline V CDR1 and CDR2: MDHEN, SYDVKM. V shed 3 bases and J shed 5 bases, with 4 bases lying between them. This CDR3 has 11 amino acids. In nucleotides, the CDR3 is TGTGCCAGCAGTTTTAGCGAGACCCAGTACTTC. It yields the protein CASSFSETQYF.

The J gene is TRBJ2-4, the V gene TRBV6-6, with a possible D match to TRBD2 (7 bases). Germline CDR1 reads MNHNY; CDR2 reads SVGAGI (reference sequence). Between the trimmed V and J ends, which lost 8 bases and 1 base, there was a span of 12 bases. The CDR3 contains 14 residues. CDR3 sequence (DNA): TGTGCCAGCGGGGGGGCGGGGGCCAAAAACATTCAGTACTTC. Its protein is CASGGAGAKNIQYF.

The chain couples TRBV2 to TRBJ1-1; the D gene is possibly TRBD1 (5 bases). This CDR3 is 13 amino acids long. The germline CDR1 and CDR2 sequences are SNHLY and FYNNEI. Trimming left V 6 bases short and J 6 bases short, with 14 bases between. CDR3 in amino acids: CASRADKIAEAFF. The CDR3 region has the DNA TGTGCCAGCAGGGCGGACAAGATAGCTGAAGCTTTCTTT.

The chain has TRBV5-1 and TRBJ2-7, with a tentative D call TRBD1 (5 bases). CDR1 is SGHRS and CDR2 is YFSETQ in the germline V gene. The ends were cut back, 0 bases at V and 4 bases at J, with 14 bases in the middle. This CDR3 contains 15 residues. Written as DNA, the CDR3 is TGCGCCAGCAGCTTGGTGCCAGGGTTACGGTACGAGCAGTACTTC. Its protein product is CASSLVPGLRYEQYF.

The chain combines TRBV18 with TRBJ1-2; 7 bases are a match to TRBD1. The germline V gene has CDR1 KGHSH and CDR2 LQKENI. With 4 bases clipped from V and 1 base from J, the junction kept 9 bases outside the gene matches. This CDR3 region has 16 residues. DNA for the CDR3: TGTGCCAGCTCACACACTACAGGGGCGCTTAACTATGGCTACACCTTC. This gives the protein CASSHTTGALNYGYTF.

V is TRBV2 and J is TRBJ2-5, with 7 bases fitting TRBD2. The length of the CDR3 is 12 residues. The germline CDR1 and CDR2 sequences are SNHLY and FYNNEI. The J segment lost 5 bases and the V segment lost 7 bases, leaving 4 bases of the junction unmatched. The CDR3 is CASTQGGETQYF. CDR3 nucleotides: TGTGCCAGCACCCAGGGAGGGGAGACCCAGTACTTC. The whole variable domain, filled in from reference TRBV2 and TRBJ2-5, reads EPEVTQTPSHQVTQMGQEVILRCVPISNHLYFYWYRQILGQKVEFLVSFYNNEISEKSEIFDDQFSVERPDGSNFTLKIRSTKLEDSAMYFCASTQGGETQYFGPGTRLLVL.

V usage is TRBV7-2 and J usage is TRBJ2-1, with D maybe TRBD2 (6 bases). The V and J ends lost 2 bases and 9 bases respectively, with 11 bases between them. Germline V gives CDR1 SGHTA, CDR2 FQGNSA. The CDR3 contains 13 residues. The CDR3 DNA is TGTGCCAGCAGCTTAAGTGGCGGGATTGAGCAGTTCTTC. Its translation: CASSLSGGIEQFF.

This chain joins TRBV7-8 and TRBJ1-5; TRBD1 might be the D (6 bases). The CDR3 sequence is 17 residues long. V was shortened by 5 bases and J by 2 bases, with 19 bases between the two germline ends. The germline CDR1 and CDR2 sequences are SGHVS and FQNEAQ. This CDR3 is CASSRSERGTRNQPQHF. The CDR3 coding sequence is TGTGCCAGCAGCCGAAGCGAGAGGGGGACCCGCAATCAGCCCCAGCATTTT.

The chain recombines TRBV11-2 with TRBJ1-2; TRBD1 aligns across 7 bases. The J segment lost 2 bases and the V segment lost 5 bases, leaving 5 bases of the junction unmatched. The germline CDR1 and CDR2 sequences are SGHAT and FQNNGV. This CDR3 region has 14 residues. The CDR3, as DNA: TGTGCCAGCAGCCCCTTGACAGGGAACTATGGCTACACCTTC. Protein product: CASSPLTGNYGYTF.

The chain is built from TRBV6-6 and TRBJ1-2, with 10 bases aligning to TRBD1. Germline CDR1 MNHNY, CDR2 SVGAGI (reference sequence). This CDR3 is 15 amino acids long. With 3 bases clipped from V and 5 bases from J, the junction kept 6 bases outside the gene matches. CDR3 nucleotide sequence: TGTGCCAGCAGTTATTCCGGGACAGGGGAATATGGCTACACCTTC. Encoded protein: CASSYSGTGEYGYTF.

This chain uses TRBV5-1 with TRBJ1-2; D is perhaps TRBD1 (6 bases). V was trimmed by 6 bases and J by 3 bases, leaving 15 bases between them. This CDR3 is built from 14 residues. The germline gives CDR1 SGHRS, CDR2 YFSETQ. DNA for the CDR3: TGCGCCAGCAACGACCCCAGGGGCGACTATGGCTACACCTTC. This encodes CASNDPRGDYGYTF.

This chain joins TRBV18 and TRBJ2-3, with D possibly being TRBD1 (6 bases). The germline gives CDR1 KGHSH, CDR2 LQKENI. CDR3 length: 15 amino acids. V lost 5 bases and J 4 bases, leaving 16 bases between the germline ends. The CDR3 DNA is TGTGCCAGCTCATACCAACAGGGTTTAGCAGATACGCAGTATTTT. Amino acid sequence: CASSYQQGLADTQYF.